The rows below give T cell receptor beta chains drawn from one sample of a study of T cell repertoires in cytomegalovirus infection. TCRdb re-called the reads with MiXCR, one entry per CDR3 protein. The data hold just under 500,000 distinct CDR3 sequences, with 30% to 35% observed a single time. Their target antigens are unknown. This sample comprised cultured PBMCs, obtained from culture after CMV antigen stimulation. The source is a human donor in good health (CMV status not recorded). Some clones in this sample may be carry-over from other donors' samples. CDR3s include the opening cysteine and the closing phenylalanine or tryptophan. A D gene is named only where the DNA matches it firmly. The listing skips clone size in some rows; elsewhere it reads once, few, many or a size class.

V,D,J,size,DNA,CDR3
TRBV7-2,.,TRBJ1-5,many,TGTGCCAGCAGCCCCTGGAACTCAGACAATCAGCCCCAGCATTTT,CASSPWNSDNQPQHF
TRBV6-4,.,TRBJ2-3,.,TGTGCCAGCAGTGACTCGAGGGGACGGGGCACAGATACGCAGTATTTT,CASSDSRGRGTDTQYF
TRBV18,TRBD2,TRBJ2-1,.,TGTGCCAGCTCACCCTACCCGGGACTAGTCAACAATGAGCAGTTCTTC,CASSPYPGLVNNEQFF
TRBV4-1,.,TRBJ2-1,.,TGCGCCAGCAGCCAAGTAGGGTGGGAGCAGTTCTTC,CASSQVGWEQFF
TRBV6-1,.,TRBJ1-2,.,TGTGCCAGCAGTGAAGGGACGAGGGTCTATGGCTACACCTTC,CASSEGTRVYGYTF
TRBV6-2/TRBV6-3,TRBD2,TRBJ2-1,.,TGTGCCAGCAGCATAACTAGCGGGGCGTACAATGAGCAGTTCTTC,CASSITSGAYNEQFF
TRBV5-1,.,TRBJ2-2,many,TGCGCCAGCAGCTTGGGAGACACCCCAAACACCGGGGAGCTGTTTTTT,CASSLGDTPNTGELFF
TRBV5-8,TRBD2,TRBJ2-1,.,TGTGCCAGCAGCTTGATTGTCTCTAGCGGAGATGAGCAGTTCTTC,CASSLIVSSGDEQFF
TRBV15,.,TRBJ2-7,.,TGTGCCACCAGCAGGGTAGACGGGAACACCTACGAGCAGTACTTC,CATSRVDGNTYEQYF
TRBV29-1,.,TRBJ2-5,.,TGCAGCGTTGATTGGGGTCAAGAGACCCAGTACTTC,CSVDWGQETQYF
TRBV19,.,TRBJ1-2,.,TGTGCCAGTAGCTTGGACGGCCTTGGGGGCTACACCTTC,CASSLDGLGGYTF
TRBV20-1,.,TRBJ1-2,.,TGCAGTGCATCCCACCCTGGGGATGGCTACACCTTC,CSASHPGDGYTF
TRBV5-5,TRBD1,TRBJ2-5,.,TGTGCCAGCAGCGGGGACAGGGGAGAGACCCAGTACTTC,CASSGDRGETQYF
TRBV18,TRBD2,TRBJ2-2,.,TGTGCCAGCTCACCTCTACTAGCGGGAACGAACACCGGGGAGCTGTTTTTT,CASSPLLAGTNTGELFF
TRBV6-2/TRBV6-3,.,TRBJ1-1,few,TGTGCCAGCTGCAAAGTAGGTCCGAGGACTGAAGCTTTCTTT,CASCKVGPRTEAFF
TRBV28,TRBD2,TRBJ2-7,few,TGTGCCAGTAAATTAGCGGGAGTGTACGAGCAGTACTTC,CASKLAGVYEQYF